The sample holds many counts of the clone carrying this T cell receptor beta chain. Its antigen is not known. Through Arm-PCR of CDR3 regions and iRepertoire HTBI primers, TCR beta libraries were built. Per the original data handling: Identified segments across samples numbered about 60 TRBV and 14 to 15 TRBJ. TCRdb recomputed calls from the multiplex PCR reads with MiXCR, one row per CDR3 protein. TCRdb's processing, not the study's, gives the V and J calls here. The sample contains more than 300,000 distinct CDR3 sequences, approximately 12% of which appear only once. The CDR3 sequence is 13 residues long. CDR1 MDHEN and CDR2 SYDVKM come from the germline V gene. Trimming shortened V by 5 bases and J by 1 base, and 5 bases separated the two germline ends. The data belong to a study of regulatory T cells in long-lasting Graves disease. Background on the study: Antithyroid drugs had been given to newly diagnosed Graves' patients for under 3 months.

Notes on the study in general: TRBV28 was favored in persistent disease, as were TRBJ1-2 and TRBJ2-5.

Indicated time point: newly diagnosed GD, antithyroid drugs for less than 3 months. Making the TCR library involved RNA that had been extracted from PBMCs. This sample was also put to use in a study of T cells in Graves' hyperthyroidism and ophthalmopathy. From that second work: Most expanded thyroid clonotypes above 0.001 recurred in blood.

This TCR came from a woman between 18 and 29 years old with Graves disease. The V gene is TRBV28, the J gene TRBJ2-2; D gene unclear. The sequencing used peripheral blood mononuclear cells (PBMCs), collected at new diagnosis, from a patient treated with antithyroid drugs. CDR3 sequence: CASSRVNTGELFF. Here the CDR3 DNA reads TGTGCCAGCAGTCGAGTGAACACCGGGGAGCTGTTTTTT.